This T cell receptor (beta chain) is from a study of cytomegalovirus exposure and HLA in healthy donors. Study observations and caveats: The study had only CMV serostatus as immune exposure information.

Primers for the PCR totalled 60 Vbeta and 13 Jbeta. Assay: immunoSEQ multiplex PCR; the TCRdb copy retains only in-frame clones and omits some. The profile shows over 120,000 clones, over 70% of them singletons. About this clone itself: No antigen is known for it.

The germline V gene has CDR1 LGHNA and CDR2 YNFKEQ. The CDR3 covers 14 residues. Trimming left V 0 bases short and J 2 bases short, with 4 bases between. The source is a man between 25 and 39 years old in good health and CMV-seronegative. The rearrangement joins TRBV4-2 to TRBJ1-4; unclear D gene. Sample: PBMCs. The CDR3 coding sequence is TGTGCCAGCAGCCAAGACAGTACTAATGAAAAACTGTTTTTT. It yields the protein CASSQDSTNEKLFF.